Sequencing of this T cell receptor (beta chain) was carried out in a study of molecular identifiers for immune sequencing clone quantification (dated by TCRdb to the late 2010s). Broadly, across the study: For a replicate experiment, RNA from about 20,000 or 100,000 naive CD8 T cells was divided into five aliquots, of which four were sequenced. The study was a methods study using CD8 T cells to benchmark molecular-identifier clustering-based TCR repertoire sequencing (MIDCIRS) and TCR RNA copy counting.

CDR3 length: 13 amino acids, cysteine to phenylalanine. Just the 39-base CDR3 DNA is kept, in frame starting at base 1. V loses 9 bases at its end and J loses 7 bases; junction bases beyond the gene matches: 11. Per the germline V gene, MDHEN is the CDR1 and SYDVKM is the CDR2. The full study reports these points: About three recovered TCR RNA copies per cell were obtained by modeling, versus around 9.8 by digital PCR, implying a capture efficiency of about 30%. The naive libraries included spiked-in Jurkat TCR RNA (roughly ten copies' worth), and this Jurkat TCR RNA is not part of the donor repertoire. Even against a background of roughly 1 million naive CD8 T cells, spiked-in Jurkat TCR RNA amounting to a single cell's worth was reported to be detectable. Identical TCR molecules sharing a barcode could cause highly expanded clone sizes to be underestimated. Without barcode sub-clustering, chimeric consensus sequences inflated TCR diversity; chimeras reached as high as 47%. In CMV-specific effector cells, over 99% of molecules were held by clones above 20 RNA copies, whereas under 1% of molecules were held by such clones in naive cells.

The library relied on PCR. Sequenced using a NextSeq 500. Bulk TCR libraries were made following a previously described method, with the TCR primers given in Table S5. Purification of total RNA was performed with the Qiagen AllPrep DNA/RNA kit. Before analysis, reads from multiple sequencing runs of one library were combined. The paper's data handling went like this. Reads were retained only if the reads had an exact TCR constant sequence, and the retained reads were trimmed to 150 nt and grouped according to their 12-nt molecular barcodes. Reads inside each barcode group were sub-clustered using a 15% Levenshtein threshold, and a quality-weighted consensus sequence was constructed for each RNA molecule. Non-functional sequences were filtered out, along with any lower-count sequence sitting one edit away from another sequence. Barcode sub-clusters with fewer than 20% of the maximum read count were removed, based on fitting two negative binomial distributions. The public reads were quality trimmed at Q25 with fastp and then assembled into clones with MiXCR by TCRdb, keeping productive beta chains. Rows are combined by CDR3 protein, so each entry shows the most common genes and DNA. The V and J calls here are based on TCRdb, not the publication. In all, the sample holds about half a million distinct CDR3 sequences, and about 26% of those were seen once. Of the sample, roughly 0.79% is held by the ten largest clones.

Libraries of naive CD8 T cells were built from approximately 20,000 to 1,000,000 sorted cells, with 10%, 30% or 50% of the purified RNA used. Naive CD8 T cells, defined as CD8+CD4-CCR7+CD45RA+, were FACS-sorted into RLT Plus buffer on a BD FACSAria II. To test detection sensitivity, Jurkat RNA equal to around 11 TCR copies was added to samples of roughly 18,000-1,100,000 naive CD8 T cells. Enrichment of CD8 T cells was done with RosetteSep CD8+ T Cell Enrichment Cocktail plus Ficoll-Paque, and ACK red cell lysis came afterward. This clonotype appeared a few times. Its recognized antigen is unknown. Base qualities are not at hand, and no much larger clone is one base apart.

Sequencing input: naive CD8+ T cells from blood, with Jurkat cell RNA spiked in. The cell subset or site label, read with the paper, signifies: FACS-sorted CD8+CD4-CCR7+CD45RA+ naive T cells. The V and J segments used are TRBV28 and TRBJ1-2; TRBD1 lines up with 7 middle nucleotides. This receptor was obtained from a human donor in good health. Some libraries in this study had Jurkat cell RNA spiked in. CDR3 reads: CASLPLTGIGYTF. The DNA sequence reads TGTGCCAGTTTACCACTGACAGGGATTGGCTACACCTTC.